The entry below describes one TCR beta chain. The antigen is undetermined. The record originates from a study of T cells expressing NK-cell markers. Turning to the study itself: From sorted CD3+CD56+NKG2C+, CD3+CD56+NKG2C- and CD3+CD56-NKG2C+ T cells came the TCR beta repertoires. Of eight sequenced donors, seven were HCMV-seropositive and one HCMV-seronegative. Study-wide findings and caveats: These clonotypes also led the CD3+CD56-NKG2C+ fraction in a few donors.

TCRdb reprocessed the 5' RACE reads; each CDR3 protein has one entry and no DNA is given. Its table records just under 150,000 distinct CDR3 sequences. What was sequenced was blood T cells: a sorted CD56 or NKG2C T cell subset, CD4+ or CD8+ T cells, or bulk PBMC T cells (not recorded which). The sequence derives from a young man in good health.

The CDR3 here is CSVDRGNAGELFF. The gene calls are TRBV29-1 and TRBJ2-2; TCRdb reports TRBD1, a call that lacks DNA to check it against. This CDR3 is 13 amino acids long. From germline, CDR1 is SQVTM and CDR2 ANQGSEA.